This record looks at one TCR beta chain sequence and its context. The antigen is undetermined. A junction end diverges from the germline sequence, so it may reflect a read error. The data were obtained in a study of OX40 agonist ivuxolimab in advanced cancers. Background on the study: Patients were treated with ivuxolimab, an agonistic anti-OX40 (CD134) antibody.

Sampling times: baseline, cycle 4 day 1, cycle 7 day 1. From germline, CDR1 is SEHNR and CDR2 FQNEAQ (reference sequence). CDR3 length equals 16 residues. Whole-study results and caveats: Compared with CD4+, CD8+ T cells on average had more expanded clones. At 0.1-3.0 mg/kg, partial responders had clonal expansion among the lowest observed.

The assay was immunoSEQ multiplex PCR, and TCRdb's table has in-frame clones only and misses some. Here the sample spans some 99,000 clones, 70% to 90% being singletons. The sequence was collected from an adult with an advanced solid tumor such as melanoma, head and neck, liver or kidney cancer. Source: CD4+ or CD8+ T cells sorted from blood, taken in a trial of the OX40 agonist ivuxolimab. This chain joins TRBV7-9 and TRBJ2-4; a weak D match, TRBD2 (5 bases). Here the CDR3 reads CASSQEAGVDKNIQYF. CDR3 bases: TGCGCCAGCAGCCAAGAAGCCGGGGTGGACAAAAACATTCAGTACTTC.